These 10 T cell receptor beta chains came from one sample sequenced in a study of T-cell memory formation after mild COVID-19. Each CDR3 protein gets one entry after TCRdb re-called the 5' RACE reads with MiXCR. The sample contains around 250,000 distinct CDR3 sequences, about a sixth of which appear only once. Sequences were obtained from PBMCs or a T cell subset sorted from them (not recorded which). These receptors all come from a young man who had mild COVID-19 (a few samples of this study predate the infection). Cell type and time point are not known.

The chain recombines TRBV12-3 or TRBV12-4 with TRBJ2-7; TRBD2 matches at 7 bases. Unmatched junction bases numbered 25, after V lost 8 bases and J lost 6 bases. The CDR3 extends over 18 amino acids. The CDR3 region is CASLLEGGMRGGACEQYV. CDR3 DNA sequence: TGTGCCAGCCTCTTAGAGGGAGGGATGAGGGGCGGTGCATGCGAGCAGTACGTC.

This chain uses TRBV6-4 with TRBJ2-7, with 12 bases identical to TRBD2. This CDR3 is 15 amino acids long. The germline V gene encodes CDR1 MRHNA and CDR2 SNTAGT. The V and J ends lost 5 bases and 4 bases, in that order; junction bases with no gene match: 6. CDR3 bases: TGTGCCAGCAGTTTTGACACTAGCGGGGGGTACGAGCAGTACTTC. Protein: CASSFDTSGGYEQYF.

The gene calls are TRBV5-1 and TRBJ2-3; D is unresolved. The V gene's germline CDR1 is SGHRS and CDR2 YFSETQ. The CDR3 consists of 12 residues. Between the trimmed V and J ends, which lost 3 bases and 1 base, there was a span of 3 bases. The chain's CDR3 is CASSYGTDTQYF. CDR3 sequence (DNA): TGCGCCAGCAGCTATGGCACAGATACGCAGTATTTT.

V is TRBV7-9 and J is TRBJ2-5; the D call may be TRBD1 or TRBD2 (5 bases each). CDR1 is SEHNR, CDR2 FQNEAQ, per germline (reference sequence). Trimming pared 5 bases from V and 2 bases from J, leaving 12 bases between. CDR3 length equals 14 residues. The CDR3 reads CASSRGPRQETQYF. CDR3 in DNA: TGTGCCAGCAGCCGGGGACCCCGGCAAGAGACCCAGTACTTC. Complete variable domain (other parts from reference TRBV7-9 and TRBJ2-5): DTGVSQNPRHKITKRGQNVTFRCDPISEHNRLYWYRQTLGQGPEFLTYFQNEAQLEKSRLLSDRFSAERPKGSFSTLEIQRTEQGDSAMYLCASSRGPRQETQYFGPGTRLLVL.

This clonotype was seen at least ten times. The chain uses TRBV5-1 and TRBJ2-2; the D is unclear. The CDR3 totals 13 residues. V dropped 4 bases and J dropped 3 bases, with 7 bases sitting between them. Germline V gene lookup returns CDR1 SGHRS and CDR2 YFSETQ. As DNA, the CDR3 is TGCGCCAGCAGCGTGTCCTACACCGGGGAGCTGTTTTTT. Translation gives CASSVSYTGELFF.

This clonotype was seen only once. The chain links TRBV6-5 to TRBJ1-5; maybe TRBD1 (5 bases). CDR1 and CDR2 (germline): MNHEY, SVGAGI. CDR3 size: 15 residues. Trimming took off 6 bases at V and 1 base at J, with 13 bases between the two ends. This CDR3 reads CASRVDKTSNQPQHF. CDR3 DNA: TGTGCCAGCAGAGTGGACAAGACGAGCAATCAGCCCCAGCATTTT.

This clonotype was detected ten times or more. This rearrangement joins TRBV19 to TRBJ1-2, with D unclear. The CDR3 covers 15 residues. Germline CDR1 LNHDA, CDR2 SQIVND (reference sequence). Trimming removed 2 bases at V and 5 bases at J, with 15 bases between. The CDR3 here is CASSIREQIEYGYTF. As DNA, the CDR3 is TGTGCCAGTAGTATACGGGAACAAATTGAGTATGGCTACACCTTC.

This rearrangement joins TRBV3-1 to TRBJ1-1; D unclear. Germline V gene lookup returns CDR1 LGHDT and CDR2 YNNKEL (reference sequence). The germline V and J ends were trimmed by 0 bases and 6 bases, with 14 bases remaining between them. The CDR3 is 15 amino acids. CDR3 in amino acids: CASSQDPRSMAEAFF. For the CDR3, the DNA is TGTGCCAGCAGCCAAGATCCGAGATCAATGGCTGAAGCTTTCTTT. The variable domain in full, with the rest retrieved from reference TRBV3-1 and TRBJ1-1, is DTAVSQTPKYLVTQMGNDKSIKCEQNLGHDTMYWYKQDSKKFLKIMFSYNNKELIINETVPNRFSPKSPDKAHLNLHINSLELGDSAVYFCASSQDPRSMAEAFFGQGTRLTVV.

The J gene is TRBJ1-5, the V gene TRBV7-2; 10 bases fit TRBD1. CDR3 length equals 16 residues. V lost 0 bases and J lost 6; bases outside the gene matches: 5. Germline values: CDR1 SGHTA, CDR2 FQGNSA. CDR3 loop: CASSLAVGTGVQPQHF. As DNA, the CDR3 is TGTGCCAGCAGCTTAGCGGTGGGGACAGGGGTTCAGCCCCAGCATTTT.

The gene calls are TRBV7-2 and TRBJ2-5; 7 positions agree with TRBD1. Trimming cost V 5 bases and J 5 bases; bases outside gene matches: 8. From germline, CDR1 is SGHTA and CDR2 FQGNSA. The CDR3 has 14 residues. The CDR3 bases are TGTGCCAGCAGCGGACGGACAGGAGGCGAGACCCAGTACTTC. Amino acid sequence: CASSGRTGGETQYF. Looking up the rest from reference TRBV7-2 and TRBJ2-5 gives the full variable domain: GAGVSQSPSNKVTEKGKDVELRCDPISGHTALYWYRQSLGQGLEFLIYFQGNSAPDKSGLPSDRFSAERTGGSVSTLTIQRTQQEDSAVYLCASSGRTGGETQYFGPGTRLLVL.